One T cell receptor beta chain is described in this entry. Sequencing used immunoSEQ multiplex PCR; TCRdb keeps in-frame clones, though not all of them. Found here are 75,000 to 95,000 clones, around 85% of them singletons; the top ten hold approximately 0.22%. V shed 3 bases and J shed 2 bases, with 7 bases lying between them. CDR3 length: 13 amino acids. Germline V CDR1 and CDR2: SGDLS, YYNGEE. The entry originates in a study of OX40 agonist ivuxolimab in advanced cancers. This sample comprised CD4+ or CD8+ T cells sorted from blood, obtained in a trial of the OX40 agonist ivuxolimab. The chain links TRBV9 to TRBJ2-3, with D hard to call. The origin of this receptor is an adult with an advanced solid tumor such as melanoma, head and neck, liver or kidney cancer. The CDR3 region has the DNA TGTGCCAGCAGCGGCTCGTTCACAGATACGCAGTATTTT. Amino acid sequence: CASSGSFTDTQYF.